Listed here are 17 T cell receptor beta chains from one sample, sequenced in a study of shared clonotypes between healthy human individuals. Sequencing used immunoSEQ multiplex PCR; TCRdb keeps in-frame clones, though not all of them. Of 2 million to 2.5 million clones in the sample, 85% to 95% were seen once. Specimen: naive CD4+ T cells sorted from blood. The subset here: CD45RA+ positively selected. These receptors came from a man younger than 35 in good health.

The chain has TRBV7-2 and TRBJ2-7; D possibly matches TRBD1 or TRBD2 (6 bases each). The CDR3 runs 16 residues. Deletions cut 0 bases from V and 1 base from J, with 13 bases between. In germline, CDR1 is SGHTA, CDR2 FQGNSA. CDR3 sequence reads: CASSLAPGGGSYEQYF. In DNA form, the CDR3 reads TGTGCCAGCAGCTTAGCGCCCGGGGGCGGGTCCTACGAGCAGTACTTC. Filled out from reference TRBV7-2 and TRBJ2-7, the complete variable domain reads GAGVSQSPSNKVTEKGKDVELRCDPISGHTALYWYRQSLGQGLEFLIYFQGNSAPDKSGLPSDRFSAERTGGSVSTLTIQRTQQEDSAVYLCASSLAPGGGSYEQYFGPGTRLTVT.

The sample holds one count of this clone. J is TRBJ1-2 and V is TRBV28; no definite D call. The CDR3 has 12 residues. CDR1 and CDR2 from the germline V gene are MDHEN and SYDVKM. The V end lost 7 bases, the J end lost 8 bases, and 14 bases lay between the germline ends. The CDR3 DNA reads as TGTGCCAGCATTAAGGGCGGAGGAGGCTACACCTTC. It yields the protein CASIKGGGGYTF.

The CDR3: CASSLAGQGTNYGYTF. CDR3 sequence (DNA): TGTGCCAGCAGCTTGGCAGGTCAGGGGACCAACTATGGCTACACCTTC. The J gene is TRBJ1-2, the V gene TRBV5-4, with D tentatively TRBD1 (6 bases). Between the trimmed V and J ends, which lost 0 bases and 2 bases, there was a span of 14 bases. Per the germline V gene, CDR1 is SGHNT and CDR2 is YYREEE (reference sequence). This CDR3 spans 16 amino acids.

The chain employs TRBV9 and TRBJ2-2; TRBD1 might be the D (6 bases). V lost 4 bases and J lost 1, with 20 bases in between. Germline V gene lookup returns CDR1 SGDLS and CDR2 YYNGEE. The CDR3 is made up of 18 amino acids. The CDR3 sequence: CASSPSPRGRGNTGELFF. The CDR3 DNA reads as TGTGCCAGCAGCCCCTCCCCTCGTGGCAGGGGGAACACCGGGGAGCTGTTTTTT.

The CDR3 DNA follows: TGTGCCAGCATGGAAGGGGGCAATACGAACAATGAGCAGTTCTTC. Amino acid sequence: CASMEGGNTNNEQFF. J is TRBJ2-1 and V is TRBV2; 7 bases line up with TRBD1. V was pared by 7 bases and J by 5 bases, with 11 bases of the junction left unmatched. The CDR3 sequence is 15 residues long. CDR1 is SNHLY, CDR2 FYNNEI, per germline.

The chain joins TRBV19 to TRBJ2-7; 9 bases line up with TRBD2. Trimming at V came to 3 bases and at J to 4 bases, leaving 4 bases not matched to a gene. CDR1 is LNHDA and CDR2 is SQIVND in the germline V gene (reference sequence). The CDR3 is 14 amino acids. The CDR3 loop is CASSIERGAYEQYF. The CDR3 region has the DNA TGTGCCAGTAGTATTGAGCGGGGGGCTTACGAGCAGTACTTC.

Turning to this clone: Other DNA sequences within the sample encode an identical CDR3. V is TRBV6-5 and J is TRBJ2-5, with TRBD2 as a possible D gene (5 bases). The V end lost 0 bases, the J end lost 2 bases, and 10 bases lay between the germline ends. Per the germline V gene, CDR1 is MNHEY and CDR2 is SVGAGI. CDR3 length: 15 amino acids. CDR3: CASSYSGTSQETQYF. The DNA of the CDR3 is TGTGCCAGCAGTTACTCGGGAACTAGTCAAGAGACCCAGTACTTC.

This rearrangement joins TRBV6-5 to TRBJ2-6; D perhaps matches TRBD2 (5 bases). In germline, CDR1 is MNHEY, CDR2 SVGAGI. The CDR3 contains 15 residues. Trimming stripped 5 bases from V and 2 bases from J, with 10 bases between. Here the CDR3 reads CASSPLGTGANVLTF. In DNA, the CDR3 is TGTGCCAGCAGTCCCCTCGGGACTGGGGCCAACGTCCTGACTTTC.

The rearrangement links TRBV28 to TRBJ2-7; TRBD2 matches 9 bases. The germline V gene encodes CDR1 MDHEN and CDR2 SYDVKM. The length of the CDR3 is 15 residues. The J segment lost 4 bases and the V segment lost 2 bases, leaving 6 bases of the junction unmatched. The CDR3 reads CASSLRAGGLYEQYF. CDR3 DNA sequence: TGTGCCAGCAGTTTAAGGGCGGGGGGGCTTTACGAGCAGTACTTC.

On this clone: In the same sample, other DNA sequences code for this CDR3. This chain links TRBV19 with TRBJ1-5, with TRBD1 matching 11 bases. Germline V gene sequence: CDR1 LNHDA, CDR2 SQIVND (reference sequence). V lost 7 bases and J lost 7; bases outside the gene matches: 3. The CDR3 is 13 amino acids. CDR3 bases: TGTGCCAGTATGGGACAGGGGGGCCAGCCCCAGCATTTT. Its translation: CASMGQGGQPQHF.

This sequence joins TRBV7-2 and TRBJ2-7, with 8 bases lining up with TRBD2. The CDR3 length is 17 residues. Germline loops: CDR1 SGHTA, CDR2 FQGNSA. The V and J ends lost 4 bases and 3 bases, in that order; junction bases with no gene match: 14. Here the CDR3 DNA reads TGTGCCAGCAGCTCAATTACTAGCGGAGCGAGGGGCTACGAGCAGTACTTC. Its protein product is CASSSITSGARGYEQYF.

CDR3 DNA sequence: TGCGCCAGCAGCGTGTACAGGGGGCAGAACACCGGGGAGCTGTTTTTT. This translates into CASSVYRGQNTGELFF. V gene TRBV5-1 combines with J gene TRBJ2-2; 9 bases agree with TRBD1. V gave up 4 bases and J gave up 1 base; unmatched junction bases: 5. This CDR3 is built from 16 residues. CDR1 is SGHRS and CDR2 is YFSETQ in the germline V gene.

This chain uses TRBV30 with TRBJ2-5; D is undetermined. This CDR3 has 14 amino acids. Germline V gives CDR1 GTSNPN, CDR2 SVGIG (reference sequence). Between the trimmed V and J ends, which lost 2 bases and 5 bases, there was a span of 15 bases. The CDR3 nucleotides are TGTGCCTGGAGTAAGGTGGGCTCTTTGGAGACCCAGTACTTC. Its protein is CAWSKVGSLETQYF.

The chain carries TRBV2 and TRBJ1-4; D is undetermined. Per germline, CDR1 SNHLY and CDR2 FYNNEI. This CDR3 spans 11 amino acids. V was pared by 3 bases and J by 6 bases, with 2 bases between. For the CDR3, the DNA is TGTGCCAGCAGTGAGGATGAAAAACTGTTTTTT. It translates to CASSEDEKLFF.

Note on this clone: Germline is not matched at one junction end, which may reflect a read error. This chain uses TRBV9 with TRBJ1-5, with 9 bases fitting TRBD1. The germline CDR1 and CDR2 sequences are SGDLS and YYNGEE. The CDR3 loop spans 16 amino acids. The CDR3 region has the DNA TGTGCCAGCAGCGTAGTAGGCACAGGGGGCAAGCAGCCCCAGCATTTT. It is translated as CASSVVGTGGKQPQHF. Using reference TRBV9 and TRBJ1-5 for the parts outside the CDR3, the full variable domain is DSGVTQTPKHLITATGQRVTLRCSPRSGDLSVYWYQQSLDQGLQFLIQYYNGEERAKGNILERFSAQQFPDLHSELNLSSLELGDSALYFCASSVVGTGGKQPQHFGDGTRLSIL.

The chain combines TRBV11-2 with TRBJ2-7, with D perhaps TRBD2 (5 bases). Germline CDR1 is SGHAT and CDR2 is FQNNGV. Trimming cost V 5 bases and J 3 bases, with 14 bases left between them. The CDR3 spans 14 residues. CDR3 in amino acids: CASSPSRVIYEQYF. CDR3 nucleotides: TGTGCCAGCAGCCCATCGCGGGTCATCTACGAGCAGTACTTC.

In the case of this clone: Other DNA sequences from this sample encode an identical CDR3 as well. The chain joins TRBV10-3 to TRBJ2-3, with 14 positions matching TRBD2. The germline V gene has CDR1 ENHRY and CDR2 SYGVKD. V shed 9 bases and J 3 bases; nucleotides not matched to a gene: 5. The CDR3 consists of 15 residues. CDR3 amino acids: CAIGTSGGVTDTQYF. CDR3 bases: TGTGCCATAGGGACTAGCGGGGGAGTGACAGATACGCAGTATTTT.